This is a list of T cell receptor beta chains from one sample in a study of EBV T-cell therapy then PD-1 blockade in nasopharyngeal carcinoma. TCRdb's copy holds only in-frame clones and misses some; the assay was immunoSEQ multiplex PCR. This sample yields roughly 14,000 clones, of which around four fifths are seen a single time; about 30% belongs to the top ten. Their specific antigens are unknown. The source material was CD8+ T cells from blood, sampled around day 100 from a patient whose treatment included autologous EBV-specific T cells and nivolumab. The receptors stem from a man aged 35 to 55 with nasopharyngeal carcinoma. Both conserved end residues are part of each CDR3. D genes are given only for firm matches. Only part of the rows carry a size: once, few, many, or a class if the clone is expanded.

v_gene	abundance	d_gene	j_gene	CDR3nt	CDR3aa
TRBV6-2/TRBV6-3	-	TRBD2	TRBJ2-3	TGTGCCAGCAGTTATAAGGTAGCGGGGGCCGCTGCTGGAGATACGCAGTATTTT	CASSYKVAGAAAGDTQYF
TRBV4-3	-	-	TRBJ1-3	TGCGCCAGCAGCCAGCCAGCTTCAGCGGAAGGAAACACCATATATTTT	CASSQPASAEGNTIYF
TRBV15	-	TRBD1	TRBJ1-2	TGTGCCACCAGCACTCAAGGGGGCCGCTCCCCTAATGGCTACACCTTC	CATSTQGGRSPNGYTF
TRBV27	-	TRBD1	TRBJ2-1	TGTGCCAGCGGGTCGGGACAGAACAATGAGCAGTTCTTC	CASGSGQNNEQFF
TRBV29-1	-	-	TRBJ2-7	TGCAGCGTGGTACAAGGATACGAGCAGTACTTC	CSVVQGYEQYF
TRBV27	medium-sized	-	TRBJ2-4	TGTGCCAGCAGTTCTTTAGCCAAAAACATTCAGTACTTC	CASSSLAKNIQYF
TRBV5-6	-	TRBD1	TRBJ1-5	TGTGCCAGCAGCTCTGGGACAGGGATTCAGCCCCAGCATTTT	CASSSGTGIQPQHF
TRBV2	-	-	TRBJ2-5	TGTGTCTGCTTCGGGGGTTACCAAGAGACCCAGTACTTC	CVCFGGYQETQYF
TRBV12-3/TRBV12-4	-	-	TRBJ2-1	TGTGCCAGCAAGGGGAATGAGCAGTTCTTC	CASKGNEQFF
TRBV7-9	once	TRBD1	TRBJ2-7	TGTGCCAGCAGGGGGACAGGGTATCAAGGCGAGCAGTACTTC	CASRGTGYQGEQYF
TRBV4-2	-	TRBD2	TRBJ2-3	TGTGCCAGCAGCCAAGATCTAGCGGGGGGTACAGATACGCAGTATTTT	CASSQDLAGGTDTQYF
TRBV4-1	few	TRBD1	TRBJ2-7	TGCGCCAGCAGCCAAGAGGACAGGGGCTACGAGCAGTACTTC	CASSQEDRGYEQYF
TRBV12-3/TRBV12-4	-	TRBD1	TRBJ2-1	TGTGCCAGCAGTGCGACAGGGTTCGGTGAGCAGTTCTTC	CASSATGFGEQFF
TRBV29-1	-	-	TRBJ2-3	TGCAGCGTTGAAGCGGGGAGCACAGATACGCAGTATTTT	CSVEAGSTDTQYF
TRBV19	medium-sized	-	TRBJ1-5	TGTGCCAGTAGTATGGCCTACTATGGCAATCAGCCCCAGCATTTT	CASSMAYYGNQPQHF
TRBV27	-	TRBD1	TRBJ1-5	TGTGCCAGCAGTTTAATTACAGGGGAACTGCCCCAGCATTTT	CASSLITGELPQHF
TRBV7-9	-	TRBD1	TRBJ2-1	TGTGCCAGCAGCTTTCAACCGGGACAGGGGCCCAATGAGCAGTTCTTC	CASSFQPGQGPNEQFF
TRBV14	-	-	TRBJ2-3	TGTGCCAGCAGCCAAGATTGGCAGGGAACTAGCACAGATACGCAGTATTTT	CASSQDWQGTSTDTQYF
TRBV7-2	few	-	TRBJ1-6	TGTGCCAGCAGCTTAAGCGGGAATAATTCACCCCTCCACTTT	CASSLSGNNSPLHF
TRBV2	once	-	TRBJ2-7	TGTGCCAGCGGGGGGACAGACTCCTACGAGCAGTACTTC	CASGGTDSYEQYF
TRBV4-3	-	TRBD1	TRBJ2-5	TGCGCCAGCAGCTACGGACAGGGCGTGAGGGAGACCCAGTACTTC	CASSYGQGVRETQYF
TRBV27	once	TRBD1	TRBJ1-6	TGTGCCAGCAGTCGAGGACAGGGGGACAATTCACCCCTCCACTTT	CASSRGQGDNSPLHF
TRBV7-9	-	TRBD1	TRBJ1-1	TGTGCCAGCAGCCCTCCGGGACAGGGGGCTGAGAACACTGAAGCTTTCTTT	CASSPPGQGAENTEAFF
TRBV3-1/TRBV3-2	-	TRBD2	TRBJ2-7	TGTGCCAGCAGCCAAGGCCCGGGCGGGGGGGCCTACGAGCAGTACTTC	CASSQGPGGGAYEQYF
TRBV9	-	-	TRBJ1-2	TGTGCCAGTACCAGGGATTGGTTCGACTATGGCTACACCTTC	CASTRDWFDYGYTF
TRBV4-1	-	-	TRBJ2-7	TGCGCCAGCAGCCCCGAGGCACGACGGGGGTACGAGCAGTACTTC	CASSPEARRGYEQYF
TRBV9	-	-	TRBJ2-3	TGTGCCAGCAGTCTCCTGAGTGTCAAATCAGATACGCAGTATTTT	CASSLLSVKSDTQYF
TRBV7-2	few	-	TRBJ1-5	TGTGCCAGCAGCTTAGTGGGGACATTAGGCAATCAGCCCCAGCATTTT	CASSLVGTLGNQPQHF
TRBV24-1	-	TRBD1	TRBJ2-1	TGTGCCACCAGTGACTCCCGGGACAGGGGAAGCCCCTACAATGAGCAGTTCTTC	CATSDSRDRGSPYNEQFF
TRBV9	-	TRBD1	TRBJ2-3	TGTGCCAGCAGCGCTCCCCCGGGACAGGGTTGGGATACGCAGTATTTT	CASSAPPGQGWDTQYF
TRBV19	-	-	TRBJ1-1	TGTGCCAGTAGTATCGGTAAGAACACTGAAGCTTTCTTT	CASSIGKNTEAFF
TRBV16	-	TRBD1	TRBJ2-7	TGTGCCAGCAGCGGGACAGGCCGCTCCTACGAGCAGTACTTC	CASSGTGRSYEQYF
TRBV29-1	-	-	TRBJ1-2	TGCAGCGTTGAAAAACCCAACACCTTGGGCTACACCTTC	CSVEKPNTLGYTF
TRBV7-9	-	TRBD1	TRBJ1-4	TGTGCCAGCAGACTGGACTTTCTTCAGGGGGCCCGGGATGAAAAACTGTTTTTT	CASRLDFLQGARDEKLFF
TRBV25-1	once	TRBD1	TRBJ2-2	TGTGCCAGCAGTGAACAGGGGGCCGGGGAGCTGTTTTTT	CASSEQGAGELFF
TRBV5-1	-	TRBD1	TRBJ1-4	TGCGCCAGCAGCTTGGGACAGGGGGGAGAAAAACTGTTTTTT	CASSLGQGGEKLFF
TRBV10-3	-	TRBD1	TRBJ1-2	TGTGCCACCGGTGGGACAGGGTCCTATGGCTACACCTTC	CATGGTGSYGYTF
TRBV27	-	-	TRBJ1-2	TGTGCCAGCAGTCCCCCGGGACTTTTGCCGTATGGCTACACCTTC	CASSPPGLLPYGYTF
TRBV7-9	-	TRBD1	TRBJ2-7	TGTGCCAGCAGCGGTCCGGGACAGCTCTACGAGCAGTACTTC	CASSGPGQLYEQYF
TRBV28	-	-	TRBJ2-5	TGTGCCAGCAGCACCCCACCCGACAGAAACCAAGAGACCCAGTACTTC	CASSTPPDRNQETQYF
TRBV7-9	-	-	TRBJ1-5	TGTGCCAGCAGCCCCGCGGGGAGTGGGCAGCCCCAGCATTTT	CASSPAGSGQPQHF
TRBV5-1	once	TRBD2	TRBJ2-3	TGCGCCAGCAGCCTCGGACTAGCGGGGGCCCCAGATACGCAGTATTTT	CASSLGLAGAPDTQYF
TRBV6-2/TRBV6-3	-	-	TRBJ1-4	TGTGCCAGCAGCCCCCGGTGGGCTGGAGAAAAACTGTTTTTT	CASSPRWAGEKLFF
TRBV27	-	-	TRBJ1-2	TGTGCCAGCAGTCCAGAAGTGGACCGCTATGGCTACACCTTC	CASSPEVDRYGYTF
TRBV19	once	TRBD1	TRBJ2-7	TGTGCCAGTATGTCGAGGGCGACAGGGTCCCACGAGCAGTACTTC	CASMSRATGSHEQYF
TRBV5-6	-	-	TRBJ2-7	TGTGCCAGCATCTCAAGTCAGGCGACCTACGAGCAGTACTTC	CASISSQATYEQYF
TRBV12-3/TRBV12-4	-	-	TRBJ1-2	TGTGCCAGCAGGGAGACAAACTCGGGTGGCTACACCTTC	CASRETNSGGYTF
TRBV19	-	-	TRBJ1-2	TGTGCCAGTAGTTCCTTCTACAGGGAATCGAGCTATGGCTACACCTTC	CASSSFYRESSYGYTF
TRBV24-1	few	-	TRBJ1-1	TGTGCCACCAGTGATTTGGAACAGGATGAAGCTTTCTTT	CATSDLEQDEAFF
TRBV14	-	TRBD2	TRBJ2-1	TGTGCCAGCAGCCATATTTTGCGGGGGGGTAACAATGAGCAGTTCTTC	CASSHILRGGNNEQFF
TRBV11-2	-	-	TRBJ1-5	TGTGCCAGCAGCCCTACCCCAGGGAGGGAGAATAGCAATCAGCCCCAGCATTTT	CASSPTPGRENSNQPQHF
TRBV2	-	-	TRBJ1-2	TGTGCCAGCAGTGAAGCGGGTCAGGGGCTTTTTAACTATGGCTACACCTTC	CASSEAGQGLFNYGYTF
TRBV15	-	-	TRBJ2-3	TGTGCCACAGGGCCGGGCGGAGTCACAGATACGCAGTATTTT	CATGPGGVTDTQYF
TRBV6-5	-	-	TRBJ1-2	TGTGCCAGCACCCTGTTGGGCAGTTATGGCTACACCTTC	CASTLLGSYGYTF
TRBV7-9	-	TRBD1	TRBJ1-3	TGTGCCAGCAGCTTTGACAGGGTAGACACCATATATTTT	CASSFDRVDTIYF
TRBV7-9	-	-	TRBJ1-6	TGTGCCAGCAGCCCGAGGTCACAGGGACTTAGGACACCCCTCCACTTT	CASSPRSQGLRTPLHF
TRBV9	-	TRBD2	TRBJ2-1	TGTGCCAGCAGCGTAGGACTAGCGGGGGCCTACAATGAGCAGTTCTTC	CASSVGLAGAYNEQFF
TRBV24-1	-	-	TRBJ2-7	TGTGCCACCAGTGATTCGTATCGGACTACCTGGGAGCAGTACTTC	CATSDSYRTTWEQYF
TRBV6-4	once	-	TRBJ2-5	TGTGCCAGCAGTGAAGGGGGTGAAGAGACCCAGTACTTC	CASSEGGEETQYF